Only one count was recorded for the clone carrying this T cell receptor beta chain. This entry belongs to a study of blood T cell repertoires in COVID-19. Germline assignment: CDR1 SGHKS and CDR2 YYEKEE (reference sequence). The V gene lost 3 bases and the J gene lost 5 bases, with 14 bases spanning the gap. The CDR3 runs to 14 residues. Per the original methods: For nucleated cells, counts were estimated from reference gene primer amplification. This table comes from immunoSEQ multiplex PCR, and its TCRdb copy is limited to in-frame clones, with some not included. The D gene and trimming were derived from the DNA, and the V and J assignments and clone size from that table. The sample holds approximately 480,000 clones, roughly nine tenths seen once.

This sequence was found in a man aged 18-30 years with COVID-19, enrolled during active disease. The gene calls are TRBV5-5 and TRBJ2-5, with a possible D match to TRBD2 (5 bases). The sequenced sample was peripheral blood. CDR3 DNA: TGTGCCAGCAGCTGGAGGAGGCTCGAGGAGACCCAGTACTTC. Amino acids: CASSWRRLEETQYF. Full variable domain (remainder filled in from reference TRBV5-5 and TRBJ2-5): DAGVTQSPTHLIKTRGQQVTLRCSPISGHKSVSWYQQVLGQGPQFIFQYYEKEERGRGNFPDRFSARQFPNYSSELNVNALLLGDSALYLCASSWRRLEETQYFGPGTRLLVL.